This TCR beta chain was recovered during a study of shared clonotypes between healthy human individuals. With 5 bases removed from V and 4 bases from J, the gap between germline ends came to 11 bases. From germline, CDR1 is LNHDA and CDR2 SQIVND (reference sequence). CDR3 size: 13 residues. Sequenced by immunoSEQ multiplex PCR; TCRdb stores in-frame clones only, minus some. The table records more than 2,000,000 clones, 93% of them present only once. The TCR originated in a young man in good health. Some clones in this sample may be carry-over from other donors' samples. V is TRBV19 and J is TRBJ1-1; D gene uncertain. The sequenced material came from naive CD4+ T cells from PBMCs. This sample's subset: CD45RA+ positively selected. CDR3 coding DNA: TGTGCCAGTAGTGGATCGAGAGGCACTGAAGCTTTCTTT. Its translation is CASSGSRGTEAFF.